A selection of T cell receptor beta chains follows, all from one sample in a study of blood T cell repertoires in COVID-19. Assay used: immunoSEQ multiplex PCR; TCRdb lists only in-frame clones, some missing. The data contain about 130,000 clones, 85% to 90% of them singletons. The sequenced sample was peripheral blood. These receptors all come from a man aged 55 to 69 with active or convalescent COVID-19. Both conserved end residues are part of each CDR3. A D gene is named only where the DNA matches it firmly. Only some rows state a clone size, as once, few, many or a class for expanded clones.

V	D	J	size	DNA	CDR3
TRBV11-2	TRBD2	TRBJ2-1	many	TGTGCCAGCAGCTCCTTGCGAGCGGGAAAATACAATGAGCAGTTCTTC	CASSSLRAGKYNEQFF
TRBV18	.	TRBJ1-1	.	TGTGCCAGCTCACCTTTTGGGGGGGCTGGGACTGAAGCTTTCTTT	CASSPFGGAGTEAFF
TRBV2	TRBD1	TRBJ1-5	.	TGTGCCAGCACTGGGGACAGCCTATACAATCAGCCCCAGCATTTT	CASTGDSLYNQPQHF
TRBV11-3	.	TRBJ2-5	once	TGTGCCAGCAGCTTAGGACAGGTTGAAGAGACCCAGTACTTC	CASSLGQVEETQYF
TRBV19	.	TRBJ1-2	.	TGTGCCAGTTCCGGGACACCGGCAATGGGCTACACCTTC	CASSGTPAMGYTF
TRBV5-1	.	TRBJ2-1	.	TGCGCCAGCAGCTCGGACAGTCCGTACAATGAGCAGTTCTTC	CASSSDSPYNEQFF
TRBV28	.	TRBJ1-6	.	TGTGCCAGCAGACTAAGGGGAGGTAATTCACCCCTCCACTTT	CASRLRGGNSPLHF
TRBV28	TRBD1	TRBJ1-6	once	TGTGCCAGCAGTTTTTCGGACAGGGGAAATAATTCACCCCTCCACTTT	CASSFSDRGNNSPLHF
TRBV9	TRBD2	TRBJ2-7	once	TGTGCCAGCAGCGTTGGAACTAGCGGGACCTACGAGCAGTACTTC	CASSVGTSGTYEQYF
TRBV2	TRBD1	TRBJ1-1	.	TGTGCCAGCAGCCGCCGACAGGGGTCTGAAGCTTTCTTT	CASSRRQGSEAFF
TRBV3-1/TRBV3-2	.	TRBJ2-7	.	TGTGCCAGCAGCCAAGAAGGTCGAGGGTACGAGCAGTACTTC	CASSQEGRGYEQYF
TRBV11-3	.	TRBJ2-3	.	TGTGCCAGCAGCGCGGGGCACACAGATACGCAGTATTTT	CASSAGHTDTQYF
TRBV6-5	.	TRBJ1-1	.	TGTGCCAGCACATCGGCGGGGACTGAAGCTTTCTTT	CASTSAGTEAFF
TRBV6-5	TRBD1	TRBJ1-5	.	TGTGCCAGCAGAAAGGACAGGGGGCTGTATCAGCCCCAGCATTTT	CASRKDRGLYQPQHF
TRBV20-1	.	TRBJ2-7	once	TGCAGTGCTAGTTGGGGGGACGAGCAGTACTTC	CSASWGDEQYF
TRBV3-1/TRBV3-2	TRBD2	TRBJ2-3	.	TGTGCCAGCAGCCCAACCGGTAGCGGGGGCGTTACAGATACGCAGTATTTT	CASSPTGSGGVTDTQYF
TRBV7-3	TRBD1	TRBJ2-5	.	TGTGCCAGCAGCCTTACAGACAGGGGGGGAGAGACCCAGTACTTC	CASSLTDRGGETQYF
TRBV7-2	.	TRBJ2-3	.	TGTGCCAGCAGCTTAGGAAGCAGACAGGTAGGAGATACGCAGTATTTT	CASSLGSRQVGDTQYF
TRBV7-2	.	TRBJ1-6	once	TGTGCCAGCAGCTTAGACGGGGGAGATTCACCCCTCCACTTT	CASSLDGGDSPLHF
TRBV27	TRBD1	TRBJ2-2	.	TGTGCCAGCACCGCACTACAGGGGATCGGGGAGCTGTTTTTT	CASTALQGIGELFF
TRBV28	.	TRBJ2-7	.	TGTGCCAGCAGGGCTGGGGGGGCAGGTGGGGCGTACGAGCAGTACTTC	CASRAGGAGGAYEQYF
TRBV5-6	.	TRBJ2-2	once	TGTGCCAGCAGCTTTAGAGATACGAACACCGGGGAGCTGTTTTTT	CASSFRDTNTGELFF
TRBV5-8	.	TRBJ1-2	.	TGTGCCAGCAGCTTGGGGGCCGTCCCTTATGGCTACACCTTC	CASSLGAVPYGYTF
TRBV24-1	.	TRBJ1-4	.	TGTGCCACCAGTGGGGGAGACGGTTCAACTAATGAAAAACTGTTTTTT	CATSGGDGSTNEKLFF
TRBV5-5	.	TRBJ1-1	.	TGTGCCAGCAGCTTGTCGACAGTTGAAGCTTTCTTT	CASSLSTVEAFF
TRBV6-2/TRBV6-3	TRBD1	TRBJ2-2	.	TGTGCCAGCAGTCCGACAGGGGGGAACACCGGGGAGCTGTTTTTT	CASSPTGGNTGELFF
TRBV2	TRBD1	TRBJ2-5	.	TGTGCCAGCAATAATCCCGGGACAGGGGGCCAAGAGACCCAGTACTTC	CASNNPGTGGQETQYF
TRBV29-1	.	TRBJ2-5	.	TGCAGCGTTTCCCGGGGGGCGAGTGAGACCCAGTACTTC	CSVSRGASETQYF
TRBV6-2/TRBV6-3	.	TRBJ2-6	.	TGTGCCAGCAGTTCCTACAGGGTTTCTGGGGCCAACGTCCTGACTTTC	CASSSYRVSGANVLTF
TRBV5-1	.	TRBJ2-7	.	TGCGCCAGCAGCGAGGTTAGCTCCTACGAGCAGTACTTC	CASSEVSSYEQYF
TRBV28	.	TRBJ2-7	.	TGTGCCAGCAGGGATAGACAGGCCTCGTCCTACGAGCAGTACTTC	CASRDRQASSYEQYF
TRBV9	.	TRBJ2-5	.	TGTGCCAGCAGCCCCCTCCCAGGGGAAGGGGAGACCCAGTACTTC	CASSPLPGEGETQYF
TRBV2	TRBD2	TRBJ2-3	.	TGTGCCGCTTCGACGGGGGGATACACAGATACGCAGTATTTT	CAASTGGYTDTQYF
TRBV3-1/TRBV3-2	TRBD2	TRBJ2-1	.	TGTGCCAGCAGCCGCGACCCGACTAGCGGGGGGGCCGATGAGCAGTTCTTC	CASSRDPTSGGADEQFF
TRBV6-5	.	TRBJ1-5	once	TGTGCCAGCAGTTATGAGCACAATCAGCCCCAGCATTTT	CASSYEHNQPQHF
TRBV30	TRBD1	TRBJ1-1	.	TGTGCCTGGACAGTGACAGGGGGCAAAGCTTTCTTT	CAWTVTGGKAFF
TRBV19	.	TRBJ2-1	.	TGTGCCAGTAGCTTCGACAGGAGCTCCTACAATGAGCAGTTCTTC	CASSFDRSSYNEQFF
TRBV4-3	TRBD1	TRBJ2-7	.	TGCGCCAGCAGCCGGGACAGTAACTCCTACGAGCAGTACTTC	CASSRDSNSYEQYF
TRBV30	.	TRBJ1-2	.	TGTGCCTGGAATACAGACTATGGCTACACCTTC	CAWNTDYGYTF
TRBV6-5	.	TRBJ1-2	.	TGTGCCAGCAGCTCGAAAGGGGCCGGTGGCTACACCTTC	CASSSKGAGGYTF
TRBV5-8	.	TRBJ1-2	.	TGTGCCAGCACCTTCCTGGGAGGCTATGGCTACACCTTC	CASTFLGGYGYTF
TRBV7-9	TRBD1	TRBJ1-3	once	TGTGCCAGCAGCTTTCCAGCGACAGGGGTACGTGGAAACACCATATATTTT	CASSFPATGVRGNTIYF
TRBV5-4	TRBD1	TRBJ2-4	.	TGTGCCAGCAGCCTACCACAGGGGGCCCTAGCCAAAAACATTCAGTACTTC	CASSLPQGALAKNIQYF
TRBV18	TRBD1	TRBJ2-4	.	TGTGCCAGCTCACCGGACAGGGAGGTAAACATTCAGTACTTC	CASSPDREVNIQYF
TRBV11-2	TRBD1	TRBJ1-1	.	TGTGCCAGCAGCTTCCCCGACAGGGGGGGAACTGAAGCTTTCTTT	CASSFPDRGGTEAFF
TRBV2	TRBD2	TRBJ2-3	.	TGTGCCAGCAGTGGGGAGGGCCCCGGAGATACGCAGTATTTT	CASSGEGPGDTQYF
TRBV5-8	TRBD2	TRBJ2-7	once	TGTGCCAGCAGCCTAGGACTAGCGGGAGGAGGGACCTACGAGCAGTACTTC	CASSLGLAGGGTYEQYF
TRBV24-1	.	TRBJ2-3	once	TGTGCCACCAGTGATTCTGCCGGCGGGGCCCGGCGAGGTACGCAGTATTTT	CATSDSAGGARRGTQYF
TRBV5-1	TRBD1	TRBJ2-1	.	TGCGCCAGCAGCTTACAGGGGAGCTCCTACAATGAGCAGTTCTTC	CASSLQGSSYNEQFF
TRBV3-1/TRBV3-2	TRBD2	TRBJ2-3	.	TGTGCCCGCAGCCCAGACGCGCCGGGGGGGCGGTCGAGCACAGATACGCAGTATTTT	CARSPDAPGGRSSTDTQYF
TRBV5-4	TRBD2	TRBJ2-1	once	TGTGCCAGCAGCGGCGGGGGGGCCGCCTACAATGAGCAGTTCTTC	CASSGGGAAYNEQFF
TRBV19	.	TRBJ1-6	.	TGTGCCAGTAGTATAGATCACGGGACACCCCTCCACTTT	CASSIDHGTPLHF
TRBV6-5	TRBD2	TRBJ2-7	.	TGTGCCAGCAGTTACTCTCCTAGCGGGAGTCGCGACGAGCAGTACTTC	CASSYSPSGSRDEQYF
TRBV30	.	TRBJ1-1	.	TGTGCCTGGAGTGAGTATTCCGGCACTGAAGCTTTCTTT	CAWSEYSGTEAFF
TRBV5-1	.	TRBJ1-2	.	TGCGCCAGCACCATCGGGCAGGCGGGTGGCTACACCTTC	CASTIGQAGGYTF
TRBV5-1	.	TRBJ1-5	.	TGCGCCAGCAGCTTGGAGCCACAGAGCAATCAGCCCCAGCATTTT	CASSLEPQSNQPQHF
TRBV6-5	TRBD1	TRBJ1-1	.	TGTGCCAGCAGTTACTCCGGGACAGGGGGCACTGAAGCTTTCTTT	CASSYSGTGGTEAFF
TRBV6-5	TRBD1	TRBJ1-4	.	TGTGCCAGCAGGGGGACAGGGCCTAATGAAAAACTGTTTTTT	CASRGTGPNEKLFF
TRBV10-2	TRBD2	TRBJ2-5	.	TGCGCCAGCAGTGCCCTGACTAGCGGGGGGTTTAAAGAGACCCAGTACTTC	CASSALTSGGFKETQYF